This is a list of T cell receptor beta chains from one sample in a study of shared clonotypes between healthy human individuals. Using immunoSEQ multiplex PCR, the repertoire was profiled, and TCRdb retains in-frame clones only, with some absent. The sample includes around 610,000 clones, roughly 95% of them seen just once. The material sequenced was naive CD8+ T cells sorted from blood. All receptors come from a woman in her 30s in good health. The CDR3 runs from the conserved cysteine through the conserved F or W. Fields, in order: CDR3 length, V gene, CDR3 protein.

>12|TRBV7-9
CASSLQTHEQFF
>19|TRBV28
CASSSLSLEQGFAPYEQYF
>18|TRBV11-2
CASSSTSGGGLVSYEQYF
>14|TRBV19
CASMDRAGANVLTF
>14|TRBV7-9
CASSLSPAGYGYTF
>14|TRBV28
CASSQGKTNEKLFF
>15|TRBV6-1
CASSEGVGAWQPQHF
>15|TRBV28
CASSLLVGETYGYTF
>15|TRBV27
CASNQAGGSYNEQFF
>12|TRBV19
CASSIPGDGYTF